This is a list of T cell receptor beta chains from one sample in a study of T cells of healthy individuals. MiXCR, run by TCRdb on the 5' RACE reads, gives a single entry per CDR3 protein. The repertoire holds 40,000 to 60,000 distinct CDR3 sequences, with roughly 14% as singletons. These receptor sequences come from a human donor in good health. Both conserved end residues are trimmed from each CDR3. The order of the fields is J gene, V gene, CDR3 protein.

TRBJ2-7,TRBV12-3/TRBV12-4,ASSPDSPDEQY
TRBJ1-5,TRBV6-1,ASSEARSNQPQH
TRBJ1-1,TRBV6-2/TRBV6-3,ASRFQQMMNTEAF
TRBJ2-5,TRBV6-2/TRBV6-3,ASSYLIGRDARTQY
TRBJ2-5,TRBV23-1,ASARQGRLQETQY
TRBJ2-7,TRBV27,ASSSTIGSYEQY
TRBJ1-1,TRBV9,ASSVHAGQANTEAF
TRBJ2-7,TRBV2,ASSDRDRQY
TRBJ1-2,TRBV9,ASSVGGRGNYGYT
TRBJ1-3,TRBV4-1,ASSQAREDTIY
TRBJ1-2,TRBV7-8,ASSLSLGQVSGYT
TRBJ2-3,TRBV6-1,ASSDPQTGTDTQY
TRBJ2-7,TRBV29-1,SVVGDRYEQY
TRBJ1-1,TRBV2,ASSEVEDTEAF
TRBJ2-1,TRBV21-1,ASGDRRLF
TRBJ2-5,TRBV7-6,ASSPSSLAETQY
TRBJ2-6,TRBV6-5,ASSPRTSSGANVLT
TRBJ2-1,TRBV15,ATSRTGAYNEQF
TRBJ2-1,TRBV5-1,ASSLAINRGPYNEQF
TRBJ2-3,TRBV11-2,ASSLAGRETDTQY
TRBJ2-1,TRBV10-3,AISEVAGGPNEQF
TRBJ1-1,TRBV20-1,SATGTGGVAF
TRBJ1-3,TRBV9,ASSLGQGASGNTIY
TRBJ2-1,TRBV12-3/TRBV12-4,ASSTGLPNEQF
TRBJ2-2,TRBV29-1,SVEEGVNTGELF
TRBJ1-5,TRBV20-1,SASGGIGNQPQH
TRBJ2-7,TRBV5-1,ASSSEGQASWEQY
TRBJ2-1,TRBV5-1,ASSWQGIDNEQF
TRBJ2-1,TRBV7-9,ASTENEQF
TRBJ1-2,TRBV4-1,ASSQGTGQGKGGYT
TRBJ1-4,TRBV5-6,ASSSGTGSNEKLF